This T cell receptor (beta chain) is drawn from a study of blood T cells in healthy people across ages. Study observations and caveats: Older individuals had lower TCR beta diversity per million T cells (the decline was roughly linear). With unsorted PBMCs, a conclusive comparison of naive versus antigen-experienced cells was not possible.

A second PCR of 7 to 11 cycles used a sample-barcoded 5' primer and a J-beta primer mix. Each CDR3 protein is one row after TCRdb ran MiXCR on the 5' RACE reads. This table has 850,000 to 1,100,000 distinct CDR3 sequences, roughly two fifths appearing once. The junction had 7 bases not matched to a gene; V was cut back by 1 base and J by 8 bases. The CDR3 is made up of 14 amino acids. From germline, CDR1 is LGHNA and CDR2 YSLEER. With regard to this clonotype: The antigen remains undetermined.

The origin of this receptor is a man in his late teens or twenties in good health. V gene TRBV4-3 combines with J gene TRBJ1-2; TRBD1 matches 7 bases. The sequenced material came from blood. CDR3 loop: CASSQAGQSGGYTF. The DNA of the CDR3 is TGCGCCAGCAGCCAAGCGGGACAGAGCGGGGGCTACACCTTC.